The T cell receptor beta chain described here comes from a study of T cells after posttransplantation cyclophosphamide. General observations from the study: Recipient CMV seropositivity and CMV reactivation strongly tracked TRB clonality.

Libraries were prepared by immunoSEQ multiplex PCR; TCRdb keeps only in-frame clonotypes and omits some of them. The repertoire holds under 20,000 clones, with about 68% as singletons. A marrow graft followed busulfan-fludarabine conditioning, with cyclophosphamide on days +3 and +4. In this sample, this clone turned up once. Its specificity is unknown. The CDR3 runs to 11 residues. V lost 5 bases, J lost 6 bases, and 8 bases lay in between. CDR1 and CDR2 from the germline V gene are SQVTM and ANQGSEA. The chain carries TRBV29-1 and TRBJ2-1; D is unresolved. The TCR comes from a male patient in his thirties who received an allogeneic stem cell transplant from a related donor, was CMV-positive, and had acute GVHD only. Part of the T cells may come from the graft donor. The sample was PBMCs, taken after an allogeneic stem cell transplant with post-transplant cyclophosphamide. The CDR3, as DNA: TGCAGCGTTAAACAGCCCAATGAGCAGTTCTTC. It codes for CSVKQPNEQFF.